The 25 T cell receptor beta chains listed next were all sequenced from one sample in a study of cytomegalovirus exposure and HLA in healthy donors. The PCR used 60 Vbeta and 13 Jbeta primers. The protocol was immunoSEQ multiplex PCR, while the TCRdb copy is restricted to in-frame clones and leaves out a portion. This sample has approximately 150,000 clones, with around 81% found just once. Sequenced: PBMCs. The receptors shown here come from a woman in her 50s in good health and CMV-seronegative.

The genes are TRBV5-1 and TRBJ1-2, with a possible D match to TRBD1 (5 bases). Germline V gives CDR1 SGHRS, CDR2 YFSETQ. The CDR3 has 12 residues. With 3 bases removed from V and 8 bases from J, the gap between germline ends came to 11 bases. CDR3 protein: CASSSGLEGYTF. The CDR3 DNA reads TGCGCCAGCAGCTCGGGACTTGAAGGCTACACCTTC.

This clone appeared a single time. The rearrangement uses TRBV29-1 and TRBJ2-1; no clear D. Trimming removed 0 bases at V and 6 bases at J, with 15 bases between. The germline V gene encodes CDR1 SQVTM and CDR2 ANQGSEA. CDR3 size: 15 residues. The CDR3 region has the DNA TGCAGCGTTGAAGATCAGTGGGCAGCTATCAATGAGCAGTTCTTC. Encoded protein: CSVEDQWAAINEQFF.

The rearrangement joins TRBV27 to TRBJ2-7; possibly TRBD1 for D (6 bases). The CDR3 has 13 residues. Germline CDR1 reads MNHEY; CDR2 reads SMNVEV (reference sequence). With 5 bases removed from V and 4 bases from J, the gap between germline ends came to 12 bases. CDR3 DNA: TGTGCCAGCAGTCCAGGGACAATATACGAGCAGTACTTC. Translated: CASSPGTIYEQYF.

The chain couples TRBV10-2 to TRBJ1-6; D gene uncertain. The V end lost 7 bases, the J end lost 5 bases, and 6 bases lay between the germline ends. This CDR3 comprises 12 residues. Germline values: CDR1 WSHSY, CDR2 SAAADI. The CDR3 spells CASTGNNSPLHF. The DNA for the CDR3 is TGCGCCAGCACCGGGAATAATTCACCCCTCCACTTT.

The chain recombines TRBV19 with TRBJ1-2; TRBD1 matches at 8 bases. With 6 bases clipped from V and 5 bases from J, the junction kept 11 bases outside the gene matches. The CDR3 has 15 amino acids. Germline V CDR1 and CDR2: LNHDA, SQIVND (reference sequence). The CDR3 sequence: CASRNRGDAFYGYTF. The CDR3 DNA reads TGTGCCAGTAGGAACAGGGGGGACGCTTTTTATGGCTACACCTTC.

The chain is built from TRBV6-6 and TRBJ2-5; 10 bases are shared with TRBD1. The CDR3 totals 16 residues. The V and J ends lost 2 bases and 5 bases, in that order; junction bases with no gene match: 8. CDR1 and CDR2 from the germline V gene are MNHNY and SVGAGI (reference sequence). The CDR3 sequence: CASSYPGTGDRETQYF. For the CDR3, the DNA is TGTGCCAGCAGTTACCCCGGGACAGGGGACCGGGAGACCCAGTACTTC.

This clone appeared a single time. The V gene is TRBV5-1, the J gene TRBJ2-1, with 8 bases aligning to TRBD2. The V gene's germline CDR1 is SGHRS and CDR2 YFSETQ. This CDR3 region has 16 residues. The junction had 12 bases not matched to a gene; V was cut back by 0 bases and J by 10 bases. The CDR3 reads CASSLAGTGGSREQFF. As DNA, the CDR3 is TGCGCCAGCAGCTTGGCCGGGACGGGAGGGTCTAGGGAGCAGTTCTTC.

As concerns this clone: The same CDR3 also results from other DNA sequences found in this sample. CDR3 nucleotide sequence: TGTGCCAGCAGCTTGGGCGGATACACAGATACGCAGTATTTT. It codes for CASSLGGYTDTQYF. This chain links TRBV5-4 with TRBJ2-3; D unresolved. Trimming took off 0 bases at V and 2 bases at J, with 7 bases between the two ends. The CDR3 totals 14 residues. Germline-derived CDR1 and CDR2 are SGHNT and YYREEE (reference sequence).

This clone was seen more than once but under ten times. The rearrangement joins TRBV12-5 to TRBJ2-7; 7 nucleotides line up with TRBD1. The CDR3 contains 13 residues. CDR1 is LGHNT and CDR2 is FRNRAP in the germline V gene. V lost 7 bases, J lost 3 bases, and 6 bases stayed unmatched. The CDR3 region is CASALGQNYEQYF. As DNA, the CDR3 is TGTGCTAGTGCCCTGGGACAGAACTACGAGCAGTACTTC.

The V call is TRBV6-6, the J call TRBJ1-6, with D unresolved. The CDR3 length is 12 residues. Germline V gives CDR1 MNHNY, CDR2 SVGAGI (reference sequence). The V end lost 10 bases, the J end lost 9 bases, and 13 bases lay between the germline ends. CDR3 DNA sequence: TGTGCCATCCCGACGGGAATTTCACCCCTCCACTTT. Translating it yields CAIPTGISPLHF.

J is TRBJ2-5 and V is TRBV19, with 7 bases that match TRBD1. CDR3 size: 14 residues. Germline lookup yields CDR1 LNHDA and CDR2 SQIVND (reference sequence). Trimming at V came to 3 bases and at J to 2 bases, leaving 3 bases not matched to a gene. The CDR3 nucleotides read TGTGCCAGTAGTATCCCGGGACAGCAAGAGACCCAGTACTTC. Residues: CASSIPGQQETQYF.

This clone was picked up a small number of times. The chain joins TRBV5-6 to TRBJ1-5; D is undetermined. CDR1 and CDR2 (germline): SGHDT, YYEEEE. Trimming stripped 0 bases from V and 6 bases from J, with 4 bases between. The CDR3 has 12 residues. DNA for the CDR3: TGTGCCAGCAGCTTGGCGGGTCAGCCCCAGCATTTT. Amino acids: CASSLAGQPQHF.

J is TRBJ2-1 and V is TRBV2; D gene uncertain. Germline V gene sequence: CDR1 SNHLY, CDR2 FYNNEI. V was trimmed by 6 bases and J by 0 bases, leaving 9 bases between them. CDR3 length: 14 residues. The CDR3 loop is CASRTGSSYNEQFF. CDR3 nucleotides: TGTGCCAGCAGGACGGGTAGCTCCTACAATGAGCAGTTCTTC.

The chain is built from TRBV2 and TRBJ2-1; D gene uncertain. Germline V lookup: CDR1 SNHLY, CDR2 FYNNEI. The CDR3 covers 12 residues. The V and J ends lost 5 bases and 9 bases respectively, with 11 bases between them. CDR3 in DNA: TGTGCCAGCAGTCCTACTTATAGTGAGCAGTTCTTC. It is translated as CASSPTYSEQFF.

This rearrangement joins TRBV5-4 to TRBJ1-6; the D is unclear. There are 17 residues in the CDR3. Per the germline V gene, CDR1 is SGHNT and CDR2 is YYREEE (reference sequence). Trimming stripped 0 bases from V and 0 bases from J, with 10 bases between. The CDR3 here is CASSLGAGSSYNSPLHF. DNA for the CDR3: TGTGCCAGCAGCTTGGGCGCAGGCAGCTCCTATAATTCACCCCTCCACTTT.

The rearrangement uses TRBV12-2 and TRBJ2-3; the table calls TRBD2, which could not be checked here. TRBV12-2 is designated a pseudogene. The CDR3 is 20 amino acids. This chain's CDR3 is CASRLAVSPGLASYTDTQYF. In DNA form, the CDR3 reads TGTGCAAGTCGCTTAGCGGTGTCCCCCGGGCTAGCGTCCTACACAGATACGCAGTATTTT.

The chain joins TRBV4-3 to TRBJ1-1; D not resolved. CDR1 and CDR2 (germline): LGHNA, YSLEER. V lost 0 bases to trimming and J lost 5 bases, with 19 bases between them. CDR3 length: 17 amino acids. The CDR3 DNA is TGCGCCAGCAGCCAAGATCCGAGTATGGCGGCTGGGACTGAAGCTTTCTTT. This codes for CASSQDPSMAAGTEAFF.

J is TRBJ2-1 and V is TRBV5-1; 14 nucleotides match TRBD2. Germline assignment: CDR1 SGHRS and CDR2 YFSETQ. Trimming removed 3 bases from V and 7 bases from J; junction bases left unmatched: 3. The CDR3 is 15 residues long. The CDR3 nucleotides are TGCGCCAGCAGCTCCGGACTAGCGGGGGGTAATGAGCAGTTCTTC. Translation gives CASSSGLAGGNEQFF.

The chain recombines TRBV7-7 with TRBJ2-5; 10 bases agree with TRBD2. V lost 0 bases to trimming and J lost 5 bases; unmatched junction nucleotides: 6. The CDR3 sequence is 16 residues long. CDR1 and CDR2 (germline): SSHAT, FNYEAQ (reference sequence). This chain's CDR3 is CASSLAVAGGSETQYF. As DNA, the CDR3 is TGTGCCAGCAGCTTAGCGGTAGCGGGGGGTAGCGAGACCCAGTACTTC.

The chain uses TRBV6-6 and TRBJ1-1; D remains ambiguous. Trimming took off 4 bases at V and 4 bases at J, with 10 bases between the two ends. Germline V gives CDR1 MNHNY, CDR2 SVGAGI (reference sequence). The CDR3 loop spans 13 amino acids. CDR3 in amino acids: CASSSEVSTEAFF. The CDR3 DNA reads as TGTGCCAGCAGTTCGGAGGTGAGCACTGAAGCTTTCTTT.

This chain joins TRBV5-6 and TRBJ2-1, with 9 bases matching TRBD2. The CDR3 spans 16 residues. With 4 bases clipped from V and 7 bases from J, the junction kept 12 bases outside the gene matches. CDR1 SGHDT and CDR2 YYEEEE come from the germline V gene. Written as DNA, the CDR3 is TGTGCCAGCAGCACGCTAGCGGGGCGACAACGGAATGAGCAGTTCTTC. It is translated as CASSTLAGRQRNEQFF. The complete variable domain, with remaining parts taken from reference TRBV5-6 and TRBJ2-1, reads DAGVTQSPTHLIKTRGQQVTLRCSPKSGHDTVSWYQQALGQGPQFIFQYYEEEERQRGNFPDRFSGHQFPNYSSELNVNALLLGDSALYLCASSTLAGRQRNEQFFGPGTRLTVL.

V is TRBV29-1 and J is TRBJ1-2; 9 bases align to TRBD1. Germline V gene sequence: CDR1 SQVTM, CDR2 ANQGSEA. The V gene end was trimmed by 4 bases and the J gene end by 4 bases; junction bases not matched to a gene: 10. CDR3 size: 15 residues. CDR3 amino acids: CSVGKRTGAFYGYTF. In DNA, the CDR3 is TGCAGCGTTGGAAAGAGGACAGGGGCCTTCTATGGCTACACCTTC.

The CDR3 nucleotides are TGTGCCAGCGGTCCAGGGATGGTTCCAGATACGCAGTATTTT. This translates into CASGPGMVPDTQYF. The chain joins TRBV6-1 to TRBJ2-3; TRBD1 is a possible D gene (5 bases). The V end lost 8 bases, the J end lost 4 bases, and 16 bases lay between the germline ends. The germline gives CDR1 MNHNS, CDR2 SASEGT. The length of the CDR3 is 14 residues.

The chain is built from TRBV2 and TRBJ1-2; D remains unclear. Germline loops: CDR1 SNHLY, CDR2 FYNNEI. Trimming took off 2 bases at V and 8 bases at J, with 9 bases between the two ends. This CDR3 has 12 amino acids. As DNA, the CDR3 is TGTGCCAGCAGTGAATACCCCAGGGGCTACACCTTC. Protein sequence: CASSEYPRGYTF.

About this clone: The junction differs from germline at one of its ends, possibly a read error. The chain links TRBV6-1 to TRBJ1-4; the D is unclear. Germline CDR1 is MNHNS and CDR2 is SASEGT. The CDR3 is 13 residues long. The CDR3 DNA reads TGTGCCAGCAGTGAAGTCACTAAAGAAAAACTGTTTTTT. Translating gives CASSEVTKEKLFF.